Listed below are T cell receptor beta chains from one sample, sequenced in a study of cytomegalovirus exposure and HLA in healthy donors. The repertoire was sequenced with immunoSEQ multiplex PCR; TCRdb's copy has only in-frame clones and lacks some. The sample includes around 140,000 clones, about two thirds of them seen just once. Material for sequencing was PBMCs. The receptors originated from a man aged 50-60 years in good health and CMV-seropositive. The CDR3 runs from the conserved cysteine through the conserved F or W. D genes are given only for firm matches. Clone size is given for some rows only: seen once, a few or many times, or a class if the clone is expanded.

clone size | J gene | V gene | D gene | CDR3 DNA | CDR3 protein
NA | TRBJ2-7 | TRBV7-9 | NA | TGTGCCAGCAAGGGGATCAACTACGAGCAGTACTTC | CASKGINYEQYF
NA | TRBJ2-5 | TRBV15 | TRBD1 | TGTGCCACTAGCCGGGACAGGGGCGCAGAGACCCAGTACTTC | CATSRDRGAETQYF
NA | TRBJ2-1 | TRBV5-1 | TRBD2 | TGCGCCAGCAGCCGACTATCTAGCGGGAGGGCAGGCGATGAGCAGTTCTTC | CASSRLSSGRAGDEQFF
once | TRBJ1-2 | TRBV2 | NA | TGTGCCAGCAGGGAAGACAGAAACTATGGCTACACCTTC | CASREDRNYGYTF
NA | TRBJ1-1 | TRBV5-1 | NA | TGCGCCAGCAGCTTGGTAGTCCGCGACACTGAAGCTTTCTTT | CASSLVVRDTEAFF
NA | TRBJ2-7 | TRBV4-1 | TRBD1 | TGCGCCAGCAGCCAAGCAGGGACAGCTTACTACGAGCAGTACTTC | CASSQAGTAYYEQYF
few | TRBJ2-6 | TRBV5-1 | NA | TGCGCCAGCAGCCCGAACTTCTCTGGGGCCAACGTCCTGACTTTC | CASSPNFSGANVLTF
NA | TRBJ2-1 | TRBV4-2 | TRBD2 | TGTGCCAGCAGCCAGGCCCGACTAGCGGTAGGAGACAATGAGCAGTTCTTC | CASSQARLAVGDNEQFF
NA | TRBJ2-1 | TRBV9 | TRBD2 | TGTGCCAGCAGCCCCAGCGGGAGGCCTTCCTACAATGAGCAGTTCTTC | CASSPSGRPSYNEQFF
NA | TRBJ2-5 | TRBV6-5 | TRBD2 | TGTGCCAGCAGACCCCCAAGCGGGGCCCAGTACTTC | CASRPPSGAQYF
NA | TRBJ2-7 | TRBV12-1 | NA | TGTGCCAGCAGCAAAACCCGCGGGAGCTCCTACGAGCAGTACTTC | CASSKTRGSSYEQYF
NA | TRBJ2-5 | TRBV27 | TRBD2 | TGTGCCAGCAGTCCACCGGGACTAGCGGGGGGGCAAGAGACCCAGTACTTC | CASSPPGLAGGQETQYF
NA | TRBJ2-3 | TRBV29-1 | NA | TGCAGCGTTCCGGGAATGGGCACAGATACGCAGTATTTT | CSVPGMGTDTQYF
NA | TRBJ1-5 | TRBV12-5 | NA | TGTGCTAGTGGCTTTGGTCTAACTAGCAATCAGCCCCAGCATTTT | CASGFGLTSNQPQHF
NA | TRBJ2-7 | TRBV6-5 | NA | TGTGCCAGCAGTTATCGTCCAGGGGCCGAGCAGTACTTC | CASSYRPGAEQYF
few | TRBJ1-1 | TRBV6-6 | TRBD1 | TGTGCCAGCAGTTACGACAGGGCGAGCGCTGAAGCTTTCTTT | CASSYDRASAEAFF
few | TRBJ1-1 | TRBV7-2 | NA | TGTGCCAGCAGCTCTCAGGGCATGAACACTGAAGCTTTCTTT | CASSSQGMNTEAFF
few | TRBJ1-1 | TRBV6-1 | NA | TGTGCCAGCAGGGCAGGGTTTGTGGTGAACACTGAAGCTTTCTTT | CASRAGFVVNTEAFF
NA | TRBJ2-5 | TRBV7-8 | TRBD2 | TGTGCCAGCAGCTTAGGGGGACTAGCGGGGGGGCAGGAGACCCAGTACTTC | CASSLGGLAGGQETQYF
NA | TRBJ2-7 | TRBV25-1 | NA | TGTGCCAGCAGTGGGCAGGGTCTGGGTTCCTACGAGCAGTACTTC | CASSGQGLGSYEQYF
few | TRBJ2-1 | TRBV6-5 | NA | TGTGCCAGCAAGCCCCACTCCTACAATGAGCAGTTCTTC | CASKPHSYNEQFF
once | TRBJ1-5 | TRBV18 | NA | TGTGCCAGCTCAGTATATAGCAATCAGCCCCAGCATTTT | CASSVYSNQPQHF
NA | TRBJ2-5 | TRBV5-1 | TRBD2 | TGCGCCAGCAGCTTACCCGGGGGGGCCGATGGTGAGACCCAGTACTTC | CASSLPGGADGETQYF
NA | TRBJ2-2 | TRBV7-9 | NA | TGTGCCAGCAGCTCACAGGCCTACGGGGAGCTGTTTTTT | CASSSQAYGELFF
NA | TRBJ2-7 | TRBV4-1 | TRBD1 | TGCGCCAGCAGCCAAGGGTCTTGGGGACAGGGGGACTACGAGCAGTACTTC | CASSQGSWGQGDYEQYF
NA | TRBJ2-3 | TRBV2 | NA | TGTGCCAGCAGTCTGGGGGCTACTAGCACAGATACGCAGTATTTT | CASSLGATSTDTQYF
NA | TRBJ1-4 | TRBV18 | NA | TGTGCCAGCTCACCGCGGGGGAACTCCAATGAAAAACTGTTTTTT | CASSPRGNSNEKLFF
NA | TRBJ1-6 | TRBV7-6 | TRBD1 | TGTGCCAGCAGCTCGGGACAGGGGGAGAATTCACCCCTCCACTTT | CASSSGQGENSPLHF
NA | TRBJ1-6 | TRBV18 | NA | TGTGCCAGCTCAGTGGACAGTGCACCCAATTCACCCCTCCACTTT | CASSVDSAPNSPLHF
once | TRBJ1-5 | TRBV6-1 | NA | TGTGCCACCTGCAAGGACAGTTATAGCAATCAGCCCCAGCATTTT | CATCKDSYSNQPQHF
few | TRBJ2-2 | TRBV4-1 | TRBD1 | TGCGCCAGCAGCCTCGTCGGGACAGGATACACCGGGGAGCTGTTTTTT | CASSLVGTGYTGELFF
NA | TRBJ1-1 | TRBV11-2 | NA | TGTGCCAGCAGCTTAGGAATGGGCCACGGCACTGAAGCTTTCTTT | CASSLGMGHGTEAFF
NA | TRBJ2-5 | TRBV6-1 | TRBD2 | TGTGCCAGCAGTGAACTAGCGGGGGGGCAAGAGACCCAGTACTTC | CASSELAGGQETQYF